This T cell receptor beta chain was observed in a study of T cells in women clearing cervical HPV infection. The CDR3 is made up of 12 amino acids. Germline values: CDR1 ENHRY, CDR2 SYGVKD. Trimming took off 11 bases at V and 4 bases at J, with 15 bases between the two ends. Note on this clone: The DNA ends 3 residues before the CDR3 does, and the rest of the CDR3 is filled in from the germline J gene.

The repertoire was sequenced with immunoSEQ multiplex PCR; TCRdb's copy has only in-frame clones and lacks some. In total, the table holds under 45,000 clones. The sequencing input was blood buffy coat. V and J are TRBV10-3 and TRBJ2-7; possible D gene TRBD2, 7 bases. This sequence was found in a woman aged 18 to 75 with a cervical HPV16 infection that either progressed to CIN3+ or cleared (not recorded which). CDR3 DNA (partial): TGTGCCGTCGAGGGGGGGGCTTACGAG. As protein: CAVEGGAYE. The entire CDR3 protein is CAVEGGAYEQYF.